Here is one TCR beta chain with its context. CDR1 and CDR2 from the germline V gene are SQVTM and ANQGSEA. This CDR3 region has 13 residues. The V gene lost 0 bases and the J gene lost 5 bases, with 10 bases spanning the gap. This sample stems from a study of shared clonotypes between healthy human individuals. Libraries were prepared by immunoSEQ multiplex PCR; TCRdb keeps only in-frame clonotypes and omits some of them. The table records hundreds of thousands of clones, roughly 95% of them present only once. Naive CD8 cells were CD45RO-negative, positively selected for CCR7, excluding terminally differentiated effector memory CD45RA+ cells.

This TCR was sampled from a woman aged 30 to 39 in good health. The J gene is TRBJ1-2, the V gene TRBV29-1; weak D call: TRBD1 (5 bases). The specimen sequenced was naive CD8+ T cells sorted from blood. The CDR3 DNA reads TGCAGCGTTGAAGATACCAGGGCTTATGGCTACACCTTC. This codes for CSVEDTRAYGYTF.